The TCR beta chain under discussion was sequenced for a study of molecular identifiers for immune sequencing clone quantification (dated by TCRdb to 2016 to 2019). Regarding the study in general: In a replicate experiment, RNA from around 20,000 or 100,000 naive CD8 T cells was split into five aliquots, four of which were sequenced. This methods study used CD8 T cells to benchmark TCR RNA copy counting and molecular-identifier clustering-based TCR repertoire sequencing (MIDCIRS).

Naive CD8 T cell libraries were made from around 20,000 to 1,000,000 sorted cells using 10%, 30% or 50% of purified RNA. On a BD FACSAria II, naive CD8 T cells were FACS-sorted as CD8+CD4-CCR7+CD45RA+ and collected into RLT Plus buffer. To test detection sensitivity, Jurkat RNA equal to fewer than 13 TCR copies was added to samples of roughly 18,000-1,000,000 naive CD8 T cells. Enrichment of CD8 T cells was done with RosetteSep CD8+ T Cell Enrichment Cocktail plus Ficoll-Paque, and ACK red cell lysis came afterward. In this sample, this clonotype turned up many times. It lacks a known antigen. No quality values exist for individual bases; no much larger clone is one base distant. Library creation used PCR. Sequencing relied on an Illumina HiSeq 4000. Bulk TCR libraries were generated as previously described, with the TCR primers listed in Table S5 used. Total RNA was purified with the Qiagen AllPrep DNA/RNA kit. Before any analysis, reads coming from multiple sequencing runs of the same library were combined into one pool. The authors' pipeline ran thus. Only reads with exact TCR constant sequence were kept, trimmed to 150 nt, and grouped by their 12-nt molecular barcodes. Reads in each barcode group were sub-clustered using a 15% Levenshtein threshold, and a quality-weighted consensus sequence was built for each RNA molecule. Non-functional sequences were filtered out, along with any lower-count sequence sitting one edit away from another sequence. On the basis of fitting two negative binomial distributions, barcode sub-clusters with fewer than 20% of the maximum read count were discarded. Using fastp trimming at Q25 and MiXCR clonotype assembly, TCRdb reanalyzed the public sequencing data and kept in-frame beta chains. Duplicate CDR3 protein sequences are folded into a single record with the most common DNA and genes. These V and J calls originate from TCRdb's pipeline instead of the authors' own analysis. This sample gives approximately 550,000 distinct CDR3 sequences in total; about a fifth of them show up just once. The top ten constitute 0.7% to 0.95% of the sample.

CDR1 and CDR2 are drawn from the germline V gene (reference sequence): SGHAT, FQDESV. The CDR3 starts with the cysteine, ends with the phenylalanine, and has 14 residues. The entry retains the CDR3 DNA only, 42 bases that are in frame from base 1. The germline ends are 3 bases apart after V is trimmed by 0 bases and J by 0 bases. Broad study findings and their caveats: The sizes of highly expanded clones could end up underestimated when identical TCR molecules share a barcode. Spiked-in Jurkat TCR RNA (approximately 10 copies' worth), which is not part of the donor repertoire, was contained in the naive libraries. Modeling estimated about three recovered TCR RNA copies per cell, compared with about 9.3 by digital PCR, which implies about 30% capture efficiency. Clones above 20 RNA copies held over 99% of molecules in CMV-specific effector cells but under 1% in naive cells. Spiked-in Jurkat TCR RNA equivalent to a single cell was reported to be detectable even among some 910,000 naive CD8 T cells. Without barcode sub-clustering, chimeric consensus sequences inflated TCR diversity; chimeras reached as high as 47%.

This TCR was sampled from a human donor in good health. Some libraries in this study had Jurkat cell RNA spiked in. The chain is made from TRBV11-1 and TRBJ1-3; the D gene remains uncertain. Sequencing was carried out using naive CD8+ T cells from blood, with Jurkat cell RNA spiked in. In light of the paper, this sample's cell subset or site label describes: FACS-sorted CD8+CD4-CCR7+CD45RA+ naive T cells. The CDR3 reads as follows: CASSLASSGNTIYF. DNA sequence: TGTGCCAGCAGCTTAGCAAGCTCTGGAAACACCATATATTTT.